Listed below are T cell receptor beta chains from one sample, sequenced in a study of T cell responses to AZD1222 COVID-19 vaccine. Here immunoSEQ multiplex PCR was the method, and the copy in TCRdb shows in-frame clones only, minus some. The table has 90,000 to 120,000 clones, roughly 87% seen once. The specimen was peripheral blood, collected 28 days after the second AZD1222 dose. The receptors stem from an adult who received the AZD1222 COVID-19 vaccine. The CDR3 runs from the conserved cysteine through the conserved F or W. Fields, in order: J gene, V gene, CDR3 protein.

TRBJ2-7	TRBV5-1	CASSLNGLYEQYF
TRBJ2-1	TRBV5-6	CASSLAAILAGGHDEQFF
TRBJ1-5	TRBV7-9	CASSLDAGGQPQHF
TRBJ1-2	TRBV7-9	CASSAGGYGYTF
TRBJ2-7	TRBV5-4	CASSLAARGEQYF
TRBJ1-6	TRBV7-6	CASSQGAGTSSPLHF
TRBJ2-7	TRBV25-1	CASSEVRGYEQYF
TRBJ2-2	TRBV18	CASSPTIHPRPAGELFF
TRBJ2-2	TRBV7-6	CASSLESGGNTGELFF
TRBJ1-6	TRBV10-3	CAIRGGRHNSPLHF
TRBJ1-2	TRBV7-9	CASSLGQGYGYTF
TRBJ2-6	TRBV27	CASSLGSSGANVLTF
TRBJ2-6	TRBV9	CASSVGGGSGANVLTF
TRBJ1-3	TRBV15	CATSNLGRKATTSGDTIYF
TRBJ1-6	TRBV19	CASSIPGTGVSWF
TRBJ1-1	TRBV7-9	CASSSGGVTGTGENEAFF
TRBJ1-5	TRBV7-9	CASSSQTGSQPQHF
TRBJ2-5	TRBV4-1	CASSQESQGETQYF
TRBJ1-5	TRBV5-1	CASSLESGRGQPQHF
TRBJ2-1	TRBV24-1	CATSDATGGANNEQFF
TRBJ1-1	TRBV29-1	CSVEGRTGNTEAFF
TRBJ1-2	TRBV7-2	CASSLDRRNYGYTF
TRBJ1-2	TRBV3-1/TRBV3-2	CASSPTPGAPTNYGYTF
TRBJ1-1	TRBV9	CASSVGGTEAFF
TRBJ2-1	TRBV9	CASSVGDRGRVYNEQFF
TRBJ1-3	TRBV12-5	CASGRAGPAAGNTIYF
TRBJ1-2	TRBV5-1	CASSYRLDRVYGYTF
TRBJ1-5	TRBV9	CASSVGQNQPQHF
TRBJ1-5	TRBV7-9	CASSLDRSSSPQHF
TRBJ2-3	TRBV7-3	CASSTTGTDTQYF
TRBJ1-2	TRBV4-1	CASSQDRSGANYGYTF
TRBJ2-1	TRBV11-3	CASSLERGAYNEQFF
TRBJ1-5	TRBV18	CASSPPGQGAPYSNQPQHF
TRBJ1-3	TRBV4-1	CASSQGRAASGNTIYF
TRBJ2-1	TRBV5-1	CASSLFGTSGVSSYNEQFF
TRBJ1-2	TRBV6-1	CASSEATGPFNYGYTF
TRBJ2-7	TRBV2	CASSQEITGEQYF
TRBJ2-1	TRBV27	CASSLAGGPFDEQFF
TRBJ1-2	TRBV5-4	CASSPPRGNKIYGYTF
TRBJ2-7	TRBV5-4	CASSLNLGAYEQYF
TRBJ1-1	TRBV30	CAWGGTNTEAFF
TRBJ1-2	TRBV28	CASSLRGRGEGNYGYTF
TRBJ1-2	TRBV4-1	CASSQEENYGYTF
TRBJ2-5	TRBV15	CATSRDREETQYF
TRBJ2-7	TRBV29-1	CSVRGTIYEQYF
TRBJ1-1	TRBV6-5	CASSQQGTNTEAFF
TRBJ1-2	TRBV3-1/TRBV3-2	CASSQYDRPGYTF
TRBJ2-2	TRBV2	CASSVDRGRGTGELFF